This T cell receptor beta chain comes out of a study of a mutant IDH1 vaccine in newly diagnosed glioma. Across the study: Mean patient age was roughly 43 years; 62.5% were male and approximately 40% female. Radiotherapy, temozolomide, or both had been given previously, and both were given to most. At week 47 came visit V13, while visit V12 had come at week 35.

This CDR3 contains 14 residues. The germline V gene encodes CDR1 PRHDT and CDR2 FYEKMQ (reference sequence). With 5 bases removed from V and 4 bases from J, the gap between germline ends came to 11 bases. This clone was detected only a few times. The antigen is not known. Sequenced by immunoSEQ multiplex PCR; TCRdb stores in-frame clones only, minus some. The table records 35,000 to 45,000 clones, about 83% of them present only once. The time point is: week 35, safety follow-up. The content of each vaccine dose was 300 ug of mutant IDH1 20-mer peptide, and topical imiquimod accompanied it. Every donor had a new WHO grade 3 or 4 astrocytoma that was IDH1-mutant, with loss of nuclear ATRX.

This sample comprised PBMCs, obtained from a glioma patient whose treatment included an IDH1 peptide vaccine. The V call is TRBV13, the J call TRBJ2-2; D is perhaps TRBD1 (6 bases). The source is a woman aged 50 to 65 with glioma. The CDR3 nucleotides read TGTGCCAGCAGCCTAACAGGGAGCACCGGGGAGCTGTTTTTT. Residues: CASSLTGSTGELFF.